Below, 31 T cell receptor beta chains from the same sample are listed, as sequenced in a study of OX40 agonist ivuxolimab in advanced cancers. Sequenced by immunoSEQ multiplex PCR; TCRdb stores in-frame clones only, minus some. The table lists around 76,000 clones, more than 70% of them singletons. The sample consisted of CD4+ or CD8+ T cells sorted from blood, taken in a trial of the OX40 agonist ivuxolimab. Source of these receptors: an adult with an advanced solid tumor such as melanoma, head and neck, liver or kidney cancer.

This clone appeared a single time. V usage is TRBV4-1 and J usage is TRBJ1-1; D perhaps matches TRBD1 (6 bases). The germline CDR1 and CDR2 sequences are MGHRA and YSYEKL. The ends were cut back, 2 bases at V and 2 bases at J, with 12 bases in the middle. The CDR3 runs to 15 residues. CDR3 in amino acids: CASSQSGTLNTEAFF. The CDR3 nucleotides read TGCGCCAGCAGCCAATCAGGGACACTCAACACTGAAGCTTTCTTT.

This rearrangement joins TRBV10-3 to TRBJ2-7, with TRBD2 identical over 9 bases. CDR3 size: 13 residues. Germline CDR1 is ENHRY and CDR2 is SYGVKD. The trim removed 6 bases at V and 2 bases at J, leaving 2 bases unmatched. In nucleotides, the CDR3 is TGTGCCATCAGGGGACTAGCAACCTACGAGCAGTACTTC. This sequence encodes CAIRGLATYEQYF.

This chain links TRBV7-2 with TRBJ1-1, with D tentatively TRBD1 (5 bases). This CDR3 contains 16 residues. CDR1 is SGHTA and CDR2 is FQGNSA in the germline V gene. The germline V and J ends were trimmed by 5 bases and 5 bases, with 21 bases remaining between them. DNA of the CDR3: TGTGCCAGCAGCCCCGAGACAGCTTCGGGAGGTACTGAAGCTTTCTTT. It specifies CASSPETASGGTEAFF.

This rearrangement joins TRBV7-3 to TRBJ2-2; D is uncertain. Germline CDR1 SGHTA, CDR2 FQGTGA. The CDR3 sequence is 15 residues long. Trimming pared 1 base from V and 4 bases from J, leaving 10 bases between. In DNA form, the CDR3 reads TGTGCCAGCAGCTTAAGTCTAGATACCACCGGGGAGCTGTTTTTT. This encodes CASSLSLDTTGELFF.

The chain uses TRBV10-3 and TRBJ1-5; tentatively, D is TRBD1 (5 bases). Trimming shortened V by 11 bases and J by 0 bases, and 14 bases separated the two germline ends. The CDR3 extends over 14 amino acids. Germline loops: CDR1 ENHRY, CDR2 SYGVKD. DNA for the CDR3: TGTGCCGCAGGGTCCCCGTATAGCAATCAGCCCCAGCATTTT. Protein: CAAGSPYSNQPQHF.

The rearrangement uses TRBV5-1 and TRBJ1-1; no definite D call. Germline CDR1 and CDR2: SGHRS and YFSETQ. The ends were cut back, 0 bases at V and 1 base at J, with 4 bases in the middle. CDR3 length: 13 amino acids. CDR3 sequence: CASSLGGNTEAFF. In nucleotides, the CDR3 is TGCGCCAGCAGCTTGGGAGGGAACACTGAAGCTTTCTTT. Combining the CDR3 with reference TRBV5-1 and TRBJ1-1 gives the whole variable domain KAGVTQTPRYLIKTRGQQVTLSCSPISGHRSVSWYQQTPGQGLQFLFEYFSETQRNKGNFPGRFSGRQFSNSRSEMNVSTLELGDSALYLCASSLGGNTEAFFGQGTRLTVV.

The rearrangement uses TRBV6-1 and TRBJ1-2; D gene ambiguous. Per germline, CDR1 MNHNS and CDR2 SASEGT. The CDR3 covers 15 residues. The V end was cut by 3 bases, the J end by 3 bases, with 14 bases between. CDR3 loop: CASSDPDRWHYGYTF. Written as DNA, the CDR3 is TGTGCCAGCAGTGACCCCGACCGGTGGCACTATGGCTACACCTTC.

This clone appeared once. The chain couples TRBV7-2 to TRBJ2-7; no firm D call. CDR1 is SGHTA and CDR2 is FQGNSA in the germline V gene. The CDR3 extends over 14 amino acids. V lost 5 bases, J lost 0 bases, and 11 bases lay in between. The chain's CDR3 is CASSPYLSSYEQYF. CDR3 nucleotide sequence: TGTGCCAGCAGCCCTTACTTGAGCTCCTACGAGCAGTACTTC.

The genes are TRBV11-3 and TRBJ1-3; no definite D call. CDR1 is SGHNT and CDR2 is YENEEA in the germline V gene. The CDR3 contains 15 residues. V was shortened by 5 bases and J by 2 bases, with 13 bases between the two germline ends. The CDR3 DNA reads TGTGCCAGCAGCCTCCGTGCGGGCACTGGAAACACCATATATTTT. Protein: CASSLRAGTGNTIYF.

The chain joins TRBV29-1 to TRBJ2-1; 7 bases are a match to TRBD1. The germline V gene has CDR1 SQVTM and CDR2 ANQGSEA. The CDR3 spans 14 residues. Trimming cost V 3 bases and J 3 bases; bases outside gene matches: 5. CDR3 sequence reads: CSVDGAGGYNEQFF. CDR3 bases: TGCAGCGTTGATGGGGCAGGGGGCTACAATGAGCAGTTCTTC.

This rearrangement joins TRBV7-2 to TRBJ2-7, with D possibly matching TRBD2 (6 bases). Germline loops: CDR1 SGHTA, CDR2 FQGNSA. The V gene lost 2 bases and the J gene lost 0 bases, with 17 bases spanning the gap. CDR3 length equals 17 residues. CDR3 region: CASSLFHIGRSSYEQYF. In DNA, the CDR3 is TGTGCCAGCAGCTTATTCCACATCGGGAGAAGCTCCTACGAGCAGTACTTC.

This clone was observed a single time. This chain joins TRBV5-5 and TRBJ1-5, with D tentatively TRBD1 (5 bases). Germline CDR1 reads SGHKS; CDR2 reads YYEKEE (reference sequence). Trimming removed 4 bases at V and 2 bases at J, with 10 bases between. This CDR3 contains 14 residues. CDR3 loop: CASSPPGGNQPQHF. The CDR3 coding sequence is TGTGCCAGCAGCCCTCCGGGGGGCAATCAGCCCCAGCATTTT.

The sample holds a few counts of this clone. This chain connects TRBV2 to TRBJ2-7, with D perhaps TRBD1 or TRBD2 (5 bases each). The V and J ends lost 8 bases and 7 bases respectively, with 21 bases between them. The CDR3 extends over 14 amino acids. Germline assignment: CDR1 SNHLY and CDR2 FYNNEI. CDR3 in DNA: TGTGCCAGCGGAGGCGGGCTGATCTCAGGGGAGCAGTACTTC. Translating gives CASGGGLISGEQYF.

The chain recombines TRBV2 with TRBJ2-5; D is perhaps TRBD2 (5 bases). Germline CDR1 and CDR2: SNHLY and FYNNEI. Trimming stripped 6 bases from V and 4 bases from J, with 6 bases between. The CDR3 runs 11 residues. The CDR3 loop is CASRLGETQYF. CDR3 DNA sequence: TGTGCCAGCAGACTAGGAGAGACCCAGTACTTC.

This clone was recorded only once. V gene TRBV6-1 combines with J gene TRBJ2-3; tentative D call: TRBD2 (6 bases). The ends were cut back, 8 bases at V and 1 base at J, with 10 bases in the middle. The V gene's germline CDR1 is MNHNS and CDR2 SASEGT. The CDR3 extends over 13 amino acids. The CDR3 region has the DNA TGTGCCAGCGGGAGGTGGGGCACAGATACGCAGTATTTT. This gives the protein CASGRWGTDTQYF.

In nucleotides, the CDR3 is TGTGCCACCCGCGGGCCCGGGGTGTACGAGCAGTACTTC. Protein product: CATRGPGVYEQYF. The rearrangement uses TRBV19 and TRBJ2-7, with D perhaps matching TRBD2 (5 bases). This CDR3 is 13 amino acids long. V dropped 10 bases and J dropped 4 bases, with 17 bases sitting between them. Germline-derived CDR1 and CDR2 are LNHDA and SQIVND (reference sequence).

This clone was seen a few times. The CDR3 sequence: CASSGYRESGYTF. The CDR3 DNA reads TGTGCCAGCAGTGGCTACAGGGAATCCGGCTACACCTTC. The V and J genes are TRBV6-5 and TRBJ1-2; weak D call: TRBD1 (6 bases). The length of the CDR3 is 13 residues. V was cut by 5 bases and J by 8 bases, with 15 bases left in between. CDR1 is MNHEY and CDR2 is SVGAGI in the germline V gene.

The genes are TRBV5-8 and TRBJ2-7; tentatively, D is TRBD1 or TRBD2 (7 bases each). This CDR3 is built from 17 residues. The germline V and J ends were trimmed by 0 bases and 2 bases, with 18 bases remaining between them. Germline V gene lookup returns CDR1 SGHTS and CDR2 YDEGEE. The CDR3, as DNA: TGTGCCAGCAGCTTGGCATTAGGGGGGGACAGCACCTACGAGCAGTACTTC. This sequence encodes CASSLALGGDSTYEQYF.

V is TRBV5-1 and J is TRBJ1-1; TRBD1 aligns across 7 bases. The CDR3 covers 12 residues. Trimming removed 7 bases from V and 1 base from J; junction bases left unmatched: 1. The V gene's germline CDR1 is SGHRS and CDR2 YFSETQ. CDR3 amino acids: CASGDRNTEAFF. In DNA, the CDR3 is TGCGCCAGCGGGGACAGGAACACTGAAGCTTTCTTT.

This clone was counted only a few times. CDR3 sequence reads: CSDPRTPYEQYF. The CDR3 DNA follows: TGCAGTGACCCAAGGACACCCTACGAGCAGTACTTC. J is TRBJ2-7 and V is TRBV29-1; D is perhaps TRBD1 (5 bases). The germline V gene has CDR1 SQVTM and CDR2 ANQGSEA. CDR3 length equals 12 residues.

This sequence joins TRBV6-6 and TRBJ2-1; D gene unclear. The length of the CDR3 is 14 residues. In germline, CDR1 is MNHNY, CDR2 SVGAGI (reference sequence). V was pared by 4 bases and J by 3 bases, with 10 bases between. CDR3 DNA: TGTGCCAGCAGTTCGAATTTAGGCTACAATGAGCAGTTCTTC. Its protein is CASSSNLGYNEQFF.

This chain's CDR3 is CSVEVNPDTQYF. CDR3 nucleotide sequence: TGCAGCGTTGAAGTAAACCCAGATACGCAGTATTTT. This chain connects TRBV29-1 to TRBJ2-3; D is ambiguous. The CDR3 is made up of 12 amino acids. With 1 base removed from V and 4 bases from J, the gap between germline ends came to 6 bases. In germline, CDR1 is SQVTM, CDR2 ANQGSEA.

The V and J genes are TRBV5-1 and TRBJ2-2, with D maybe TRBD2 (5 bases). The germline V gene encodes CDR1 SGHRS and CDR2 YFSETQ. The ends were cut back, 7 bases at V and 1 base at J, with 14 bases in the middle. This CDR3 is built from 15 residues. This CDR3 reads CASAVGLLNTGELFF. Here the CDR3 DNA reads TGCGCCAGCGCGGTTGGACTGCTGAACACCGGGGAGCTGTTTTTT. The full variable domain, its missing parts supplied by reference TRBV5-1 and TRBJ2-2, is KAGVTQTPRYLIKTRGQQVTLSCSPISGHRSVSWYQQTPGQGLQFLFEYFSETQRNKGNFPGRFSGRQFSNSRSEMNVSTLELGDSALYLCASAVGLLNTGELFFGEGSRLTVL.

The chain is built from TRBV7-9 and TRBJ1-2, with D hard to call. Germline CDR1 is SEHNR and CDR2 is FQNEAQ (reference sequence). V shed 6 bases and J shed 8 bases, with 16 bases lying between them. CDR3 length: 13 residues. The CDR3 is CASSPTLAQGYTF. The CDR3 nucleotides read TGTGCCAGCAGTCCGACCCTGGCGCAGGGCTACACCTTC.

The V gene is TRBV2, the J gene TRBJ2-1; D is ambiguous. The ends were cut back, 6 bases at V and 0 bases at J, with 9 bases in the middle. The CDR3 spans 14 residues. Germline lookup yields CDR1 SNHLY and CDR2 FYNNEI. The DNA of the CDR3 is TGTGCCAGCAGCGAGCAGCTCTCCTACAATGAGCAGTTCTTC. Translated, it gives CASSEQLSYNEQFF.

This clone showed up just once. This chain joins TRBV27 and TRBJ1-1; 7 bases fit TRBD1. Per germline, CDR1 MNHEY and CDR2 SMNVEV (reference sequence). V lost 1 base, J lost 3 bases, and 23 bases stayed unmatched. The CDR3 totals 21 residues. CDR3 sequence (DNA): TGTGCCAGCAGTTTATGGGCCCCACGACAGGGTACCTGGTCGTCGGACACTGAAGCTTTCTTT. Protein: CASSLWAPRQGTWSSDTEAFF.

This clone occurred a few times. The rearrangement joins TRBV2 to TRBJ2-7, with D tentatively TRBD1 or TRBD2 (5 bases each). The V end was cut by 4 bases, the J end by 2 bases, with 9 bases between. Germline V CDR1 and CDR2: SNHLY, FYNNEI. This CDR3 contains 13 residues. This CDR3 is CASSAGQAYEQYF. As DNA, the CDR3 is TGTGCCAGCAGTGCGGGGCAGGCCTACGAGCAGTACTTC.

The chain links TRBV10-1 to TRBJ2-5; 8 nucleotides agree with TRBD1. This CDR3 has 15 residues. The germline gives CDR1 WNHNN, CDR2 SYGVQD (reference sequence). V dropped 4 bases and J dropped 2; count of bases not matched to a gene: 6. DNA for the CDR3: TGCGCCAGCAGTGGTACCGGGACAGGACAAGAGACCCAGTACTTC. This codes for CASSGTGTGQETQYF.

The chain employs TRBV6-5 and TRBJ1-3; D call uncertain. The V and J ends lost 3 bases and 8 bases respectively, with 14 bases between them. The germline CDR1 and CDR2 sequences are MNHEY and SVGAGI. The CDR3 is made up of 14 amino acids. The CDR3 coding sequence is TGTGCCAGCAGTTATTTCGCGGGTTCTTACACCATATATTTT. It codes for CASSYFAGSYTIYF.

The chain links TRBV28 to TRBJ1-5; the match to TRBD1 covers 7 bases. CDR3 size: 15 residues. CDR1 is MDHEN, CDR2 SYDVKM, per germline. V shed 6 bases, J shed 2 bases, and the junction held 7 bases outside the gene matches. CDR3 residues: CASSKDREGNQPQHF. The CDR3, as DNA: TGTGCCAGCAGCAAAGACAGGGAGGGCAATCAGCCCCAGCATTTT.

The rearrangement uses TRBV28 and TRBJ2-7; maybe TRBD1 (5 bases). Germline V lookup: CDR1 MDHEN, CDR2 SYDVKM. The CDR3 loop spans 12 amino acids. V shed 7 bases and J shed 7 bases, with 14 bases lying between them. The CDR3 here is CASKFQGAEQYF. The CDR3 bases are TGTGCCAGCAAGTTTCAAGGGGCAGAGCAGTACTTC.